This TCR beta chain derives from a study of shared clonotypes between healthy human individuals. Study-wide background: CD4 naive and CD4 memory each took three plates per donor, while CD8 naive took two and CD8 memory one. Whole-study findings and limits: Larger estimated richness was generally recorded for naive subsets relative to memory subsets.

Each PCR replicate from the sorted subsets contained about 200 ng DNA, which is 30,000 or so T cell genomes. Using immunoSEQ multiplex PCR, the repertoire was profiled, and TCRdb retains in-frame clones only, with some absent. The sample holds 700,000 to 950,000 clones, around 96% seen once. To note about this clone: Its antigen is still unknown.

CD45RO-negative cells were positively selected for CCR7, leaving out terminally differentiated effector memory CD45RA+ cells. Germline assignment: CDR1 PRHDT and CDR2 FYEKMQ (reference sequence). V dropped 2 bases and J dropped 4; count of bases not matched to a gene: 4. This CDR3 has 16 residues. Sequenced input: naive CD8+ T cells sorted from blood. This receptor was taken from a man in his thirties or forties in good health. V gene TRBV13 combines with J gene TRBJ2-1, with 11 bases that match TRBD2. The CDR3, as DNA: TGTGCCAGCAGCTTAAGGGGACTAGCGGATTACAATGAGCAGTTCTTC. Protein sequence: CASSLRGLADYNEQFF.